A single sample is the source of the 24 T cell receptor beta chains below, sequenced in a study of CD8 T cells in ankylosing spondylitis (dated by TCRdb to about 2017). The library was built by means of 5' RACE. The sample was run on an Illumina HiSeq 2500. The public reads were reprocessed in TCRdb via fastp at Q25 and MiXCR, keeping in-frame beta chains. Every CDR3 protein is listed once, alongside the most common genes and DNA of its rows. The sample table shows some 130,000 distinct CDR3 sequences, and roughly a tenth are seen once. In total, the top ten clones hold 3% to 4% of the sample. Sequenced material: blood, either unsorted or a sorted T cell fraction (not recorded which). All receptors derive from a male donor with ankylosing spondylitis or in good health (not recorded which).

This clonotype was observed a few times. This sequence joins TRBV7-3 and TRBJ2-2; 14 bases agree with TRBD2. The CDR3 contains 17 residues. The V gene end was trimmed by 6 bases and the J gene end by 3 bases; junction bases not matched to a gene: 6. From germline, CDR1 is SGHTA and CDR2 FQGTGA. In nucleotides, the CDR3 is TGTGCCAGCAGATATGGACTAGCGGGAGGTTACACCGGGGAGCTGTTTTTT. It yields the protein CASRYGLAGGYTGELFF.

J is TRBJ2-2 and V is TRBV29-1; D not certain. The V end was cut by 7 bases, the J end by 10 bases, with 13 bases between. The CDR3 extends over 11 amino acids. In germline, CDR1 is SQVTM, CDR2 ANQGSEA. In nucleotides, the CDR3 is TGCAGCGGTGGATCATCTAAGGAGCTGTTTTTT. Protein product: CSGGSSKELFF.

For this clonotype: A single base separates this from a much larger clone, so it may be a read error. The chain combines TRBV29-1 with TRBJ2-5; a weak D match, TRBD2 (6 bases). This CDR3 contains 13 residues. CDR1 is SQVTM and CDR2 is ANQGSEA in the germline V gene. This CDR3 reads CSVRGSFGEIQYF. As DNA, the CDR3 is TGCAGCGTTCGGGGGTCCTTCGGAGAGATCCAGTACTTC.

This clonotype was seen at least ten times. The genes are TRBV12-3 or TRBV12-4 and TRBJ2-7; D ambiguous. The CDR3 runs to 13 residues. Trimming removed 3 bases at V and 6 bases at J, with 12 bases between. This CDR3 is CASSLGWDSEQYF. CDR3 nucleotides: TGTGCCAGCAGTTTGGGTTGGGATAGCGAGCAGTACTTC.

V is TRBV20-1 and J is TRBJ1-1; D remains unclear. The CDR3 is made up of 13 amino acids. The germline CDR1 and CDR2 sequences are DFQATT and SNEGSKA (reference sequence). V was clipped by 6 bases and J by 0 bases, with 11 bases between them. CDR3 in amino acids: CSAKSGLNTEAFF. CDR3 nucleotide sequence: TGCAGTGCGAAATCTGGGTTGAACACTGAAGCTTTCTTT.

Ten or more counts support this clonotype. The chain joins TRBV12-3 or TRBV12-4 to TRBJ2-3, with 9 bases fitting TRBD1. The ends lost 3 bases at V and 8 bases at J; junction bases unmatched: 6. The CDR3 runs to 14 residues. The CDR3 DNA reads as TGTGCCAGCAGTTTGGGACAGGGCCGGCGTACGCAGTATTTT. Amino acid sequence: CASSLGQGRRTQYF.

This sequence joins TRBV5-1 and TRBJ2-1; 11 nucleotides agree with TRBD2. This CDR3 has 15 residues. V shed 0 bases and J 7 bases; nucleotides not matched to a gene: 3. The germline V gene encodes CDR1 SGHRS and CDR2 YFSETQ. CDR3 in amino acids: CASSLVAGGLNEQFF. The CDR3, as DNA: TGCGCCAGCAGCTTGGTAGCGGGAGGGCTGAATGAGCAGTTCTTC.

This clonotype was found many times. V gene TRBV20-1 combines with J gene TRBJ2-5; 7 bases fit TRBD1. Germline V lookup: CDR1 DFQATT, CDR2 SNEGSKA (reference sequence). J lost 5 bases, V lost 5 bases, and 5 bases had no gene match. The CDR3 covers 12 residues. The CDR3 loop reads CSALGRGETQYF. The DNA for the CDR3 is TGCAGTGCTCTTGGCAGGGGGGAGACCCAGTACTTC.

This clonotype was seen ten or more times. The rearrangement uses TRBV6-2 or TRBV6-3 and TRBJ2-7; 8 bases map to TRBD2. The CDR3 is made up of 13 amino acids. J gave up 1 base and V 7 bases, and 3 bases lay outside the gene matches. Germline V gives CDR1 MNHEY, CDR2 SVGEGT. CDR3 sequence (DNA): TGTGCCAGCAACATAGCGGGGTCCTACGAGCAGTACTTC. Encoded protein: CASNIAGSYEQYF.

This clonotype showed up many times. The rearrangement links TRBV10-3 to TRBJ1-2; TRBD1 agrees at 9 bases. CDR1 is ENHRY, CDR2 SYGVKD, per germline. The CDR3 runs to 14 residues. Germline trimming cut 8 bases from V and 4 bases from J; bases unmatched to any gene: 8. The CDR3 protein is CAIQTGTGIYGYTF. The CDR3 coding sequence is TGTGCCATCCAGACCGGGACAGGGATCTATGGCTACACCTTC.

This clonotype appeared a few times. The genes are TRBV2 and TRBJ2-3; D possibly corresponds to TRBD2 (5 bases). The CDR3 sequence is 13 residues long. V gave up 6 bases and J gave up 10 bases, with 17 bases separating them. Germline CDR1 is SNHLY and CDR2 is FYNNEI. The CDR3 nucleotides are TGTGCCAGCAGCGTTCTACTAGTATCTGCGCAGTATTTT. Amino acid sequence: CASSVLLVSAQYF.

This clonotype was counted at least ten times. This rearrangement joins TRBV5-1 to TRBJ2-5; 7 positions match TRBD1. The CDR3 contains 15 residues. After removal of 4 bases from V and 2 bases from J, the junction contained 8 bases not matched to a gene. Per the germline V gene, CDR1 is SGHRS and CDR2 is YFSETQ. The CDR3 loop reads CASSPLSTGQETQYF. Written as DNA, the CDR3 is TGCGCCAGCAGCCCCCTGTCGACAGGGCAAGAGACCCAGTACTTC.

This clonotype was observed at least ten times. V is TRBV20-1 and J is TRBJ2-1; D is uncertain. V lost 6 bases to trimming and J lost 0 bases, with 12 bases between them. Germline V gene data show CDR1 as DFQATT and CDR2 as SNEGSKA (reference sequence). CDR3 size: 14 residues. CDR3 in DNA: TGCAGTGCCGCTATGGAAAGCTCCTACAATGAGCAGTTCTTC. It is translated as CSAAMESSYNEQFF.

This clonotype was seen at least ten times. This chain links TRBV5-1 with TRBJ1-1, with D hard to call. The CDR3 is made up of 14 amino acids. The V end lost 1 base, the J end lost 1 base, and 8 bases lay between the germline ends. Germline V lookup: CDR1 SGHRS, CDR2 YFSETQ. The CDR3 sequence is CASSLTEPNTEAFF. In DNA form, the CDR3 reads TGCGCCAGCAGCTTGACAGAACCGAACACTGAAGCTTTCTTT. Based on the CDR3 plus reference TRBV5-1 and TRBJ1-1, the full variable domain is KAGVTQTPRYLIKTRGQQVTLSCSPISGHRSVSWYQQTPGQGLQFLFEYFSETQRNKGNFPGRFSGRQFSNSRSEMNVSTLELGDSALYLCASSLTEPNTEAFFGQGTRLTVV.

This clonotype was seen at least ten times. The rearrangement joins TRBV7-2 to TRBJ2-3; TRBD2 matches at 8 bases. V gave up 4 bases and J gave up 1 base; unmatched junction bases: 4. The CDR3 consists of 15 residues. Germline CDR1 SGHTA, CDR2 FQGNSA. The CDR3 region has the DNA TGTGCCAGCAGCTGGACTAGCCGGCGCACAGATACGCAGTATTTT. Amino acid sequence: CASSWTSRRTDTQYF.

V is TRBV7-9 and J is TRBJ1-4, with 9 bases lining up with TRBD1. With V trimmed by 1 base and J by 7 bases, 7 bases remained unmatched. The CDR3 contains 16 residues. CDR1 SEHNR and CDR2 FQNEAQ come from the germline V gene (reference sequence). The CDR3 loop is CASSLVEQGAGEKLFF. DNA of the CDR3: TGTGCCAGCAGCTTAGTAGAACAGGGGGCAGGTGAAAAACTGTTTTTT. The whole variable domain, remainder taken from reference TRBV7-9 and TRBJ1-4, is DTGVSQNPRHKITKRGQNVTFRCDPISEHNRLYWYRQTLGQGPEFLTYFQNEAQLEKSRLLSDRFSAERPKGSFSTLEIQRTEQGDSAMYLCASSLVEQGAGEKLFFGSGTQLSVL.

The chain couples TRBV5-1 to TRBJ2-7; 8 nucleotides align to TRBD1. The ends lost 5 bases at V and 4 bases at J; junction bases unmatched: 5. The germline V gene encodes CDR1 SGHRS and CDR2 YFSETQ. CDR3 length: 13 amino acids. This CDR3 reads CASRGQGLYEQYF. The CDR3 DNA is TGCGCCAGCAGAGGACAGGGTTTGTACGAGCAGTACTTC. The whole variable domain, filled in from reference TRBV5-1 and TRBJ2-7, reads KAGVTQTPRYLIKTRGQQVTLSCSPISGHRSVSWYQQTPGQGLQFLFEYFSETQRNKGNFPGRFSGRQFSNSRSEMNVSTLELGDSALYLCASRGQGLYEQYFGPGTRLTVT.

This clonotype was observed many times. The chain couples TRBV20-1 to TRBJ1-6; weak D call: TRBD1 (5 bases). The CDR3 covers 16 residues. Per the germline V gene, CDR1 is DFQATT and CDR2 is SNEGSKA (reference sequence). V was trimmed by 0 bases and J by 5 bases, leaving 14 bases between them. The CDR3 reads CSARDLPRQNNSPLHF. The CDR3 bases are TGCAGTGCTAGAGACCTCCCTCGACAGAATAATTCACCCCTCCACTTT.

Ten or more counts support this clonotype. The chain couples TRBV7-9 to TRBJ2-3, with no clear D. The length of the CDR3 is 15 residues. Germline CDR1 reads SEHNR; CDR2 reads FQNEAQ (reference sequence). Trimming took off 5 bases at V and 5 bases at J, with 17 bases between the two ends. The CDR3 DNA reads TGTGCCAGCAGCCAAAATCGTCTAGAGGTAGATACGCAGTATTTT. Amino acid sequence: CASSQNRLEVDTQYF. The entire variable domain, with the rest obtained from reference TRBV7-9 and TRBJ2-3, is as follows: DTGVSQNPRHKITKRGQNVTFRCDPISEHNRLYWYRQTLGQGPEFLTYFQNEAQLEKSRLLSDRFSAERPKGSFSTLEIQRTEQGDSAMYLCASSQNRLEVDTQYFGPGTRLTVL.

In its sample, this clonotype was seen many times. The chain recombines TRBV7-9 with TRBJ2-3; possible D gene TRBD2, 6 bases. The CDR3 extends over 17 amino acids. Per germline, CDR1 SEHNR and CDR2 FQNEAQ (reference sequence). The V gene lost 1 base and the J gene lost 1 base, with 15 bases spanning the gap. As DNA, the CDR3 is TGTGCCAGCAGCTTAGTGGTCGGGGACTCGGGCACAGATACGCAGTATTTT. It specifies CASSLVVGDSGTDTQYF.

There are a few counts of this clonotype. V and J are TRBV20-1 and TRBJ2-7; 8 nucleotides agree with TRBD2. The CDR3 consists of 15 residues. CDR1 and CDR2 from the germline V gene are DFQATT and SNEGSKA (reference sequence). The ends lost 6 bases at V and 6 bases at J; junction bases unmatched: 16. The CDR3 here is CSAMGRSGRLGEQYF. CDR3 in DNA: TGCAGTGCCATGGGGCGGAGCGGGAGATTGGGCGAGCAGTACTTC.

As concerns this clonotype: A much larger clone is a single base away; this may be a read error. The chain recombines TRBV6-1 with TRBJ2-7; TRBD2 aligns across 14 bases. The germline CDR1 and CDR2 sequences are MNHNS and SASEGT. The CDR3 runs to 14 residues. The CDR3: CASSPGTSGSKHYF. CDR3 coding DNA: TGTGCCAGCAGTCCCGGGACTAGCGGGAGCAAGCATTACTTC.

This clonotype appeared a few times. The chain joins TRBV5-1 to TRBJ2-7; 11 nucleotides line up with TRBD2. Unmatched junction bases numbered 6, after V lost 0 bases and J lost 7 bases. Germline V gene data show CDR1 as SGHRS and CDR2 as YFSETQ. The CDR3 runs 15 residues. The chain's CDR3 is CASSLVLAGGGEQYF. DNA for the CDR3: TGCGCCAGCAGCTTGGTTCTAGCGGGAGGCGGGGAGCAGTACTTC. The complete variable domain, with remaining parts taken from reference TRBV5-1 and TRBJ2-7, reads KAGVTQTPRYLIKTRGQQVTLSCSPISGHRSVSWYQQTPGQGLQFLFEYFSETQRNKGNFPGRFSGRQFSNSRSEMNVSTLELGDSALYLCASSLVLAGGGEQYFGPGTRLTVT.

This clonotype appeared a few times. The rearrangement uses TRBV7-2 and TRBJ2-3, with D perhaps matching TRBD1 or TRBD2 (6 bases each). The CDR3 length is 16 residues. V dropped 1 base and J dropped 0 bases, with 11 bases sitting between them. CDR1 SGHTA and CDR2 FQGNSA come from the germline V gene. CDR3: CASSLGWGASTDTQYF. The CDR3 DNA is TGTGCCAGCAGCTTAGGTTGGGGGGCCAGCACAGATACGCAGTATTTT.